Listed here is a single T cell receptor (beta chain). This record belongs to a study of blood T cell repertoires in COVID-19. About the research overall: Researchers got acute and convalescent COVID-19 samples from the United States, Italy and Spain.

The method was immunoSEQ multiplex PCR; TCRdb's version includes in-frame clones alone and lacks a portion of them. This sample has roughly 210,000 clones, with about 85% found just once. With 10 bases clipped from V and 0 bases from J, the junction kept 9 bases outside the gene matches. The CDR3 runs to 15 residues. Germline CDR1 reads LNHDA; CDR2 reads SQIVND (reference sequence). The TCR originated in an older man with acute or convalescent COVID-19. Sequenced: peripheral blood. The chain has TRBV19 and TRBJ2-1; 7 bases map to TRBD2. The CDR3 DNA reads TGTGCCACGAAACTAGCGCTGAGCTCCTACAATGAGCAGTTCTTC. This sequence encodes CATKLALSSYNEQFF.